A single sample gave rise to the 16 T cell receptor beta chains below, sequenced in a study of blood T cell repertoires in COVID-19. Sequencing used immunoSEQ multiplex PCR; TCRdb keeps in-frame clones, though not all of them. This table holds around 200,000 clones, more than 85% found once. The specimen sequenced was peripheral blood. The receptors originated from a woman over 75 in a cohort sampled during active or convalescent COVID-19.

This clone has just a few counts. The J gene is TRBJ1-2, the V gene TRBV19; perhaps TRBD1 as D (5 bases). This CDR3 has 14 amino acids. Trimming cost V 7 bases and J 4 bases, with 16 bases left between them. From germline, CDR1 is LNHDA and CDR2 SQIVND (reference sequence). For the CDR3, the DNA is TGTGCCAGTATCCCGGAGGGACGAGGCTATGGCTACACCTTC. Translated, it gives CASIPEGRGYGYTF.

This clone was found a few times. The chain joins TRBV24-1 to TRBJ1-6; the D gene is possibly TRBD1 (6 bases). V lost 4 bases to trimming and J lost 7 bases, with 13 bases between them. The CDR3 length is 15 residues. The germline V gene has CDR1 KGHDR and CDR2 SFDVKD. CDR3: CATSEGGARNSPLHF. DNA of the CDR3: TGTGCCACCAGTGAGGGGGGGGCCAGGAATTCACCCCTCCACTTT.

This rearrangement joins TRBV21-1 to TRBJ2-7; TRBD2, the D gene given by the table, was not confirmed from the DNA. TRBV21-1 constitutes a pseudogene. This CDR3 contains 16 residues. The CDR3 sequence: CASSKEVSGVNYEQYV. The DNA of the CDR3 is TGTGCCAGCAGCAAAGAGGTGAGCGGGGTAAACTACGAGCAGTACGTC.

The chain is built from TRBV28 and TRBJ1-2; a possible D gene is TRBD1 (6 bases). Per germline, CDR1 MDHEN and CDR2 SYDVKM. CDR3 length: 14 residues. The V gene lost 5 bases and the J gene lost 13 bases, with 23 bases spanning the gap. CDR3: CASSIPGGPTAVTF. CDR3 nucleotide sequence: TGTGCCAGCAGTATTCCGGGGGGCCCGACTGCTGTCACCTTC.

The chain combines TRBV28 with TRBJ1-6; 8 bases map to TRBD1. Germline V gene data show CDR1 as MDHEN and CDR2 as SYDVKM. The junction had 5 bases not matched to a gene; V was cut back by 5 bases and J by 5 bases. The CDR3 has 15 amino acids. The CDR3 region is CASSTGQGNNSPLHF. CDR3 DNA sequence: TGTGCCAGCAGTACCGGACAGGGAAATAATTCACCCCTCCACTTT.

The chain employs TRBV2 and TRBJ2-5, with 8 positions matching TRBD2. V lost 5 bases, J lost 2 bases, and 1 base stayed unmatched. The CDR3 runs to 13 residues. Germline V gene lookup returns CDR1 SNHLY and CDR2 FYNNEI. CDR3 amino acids: CASSREGQETQYF. CDR3 nucleotide sequence: TGTGCCAGCAGTCGGGAGGGTCAAGAGACCCAGTACTTC.

J is TRBJ1-4 and V is TRBV30; D uncertain. The ends were cut back, 2 bases at V and 8 bases at J, with 12 bases in the middle. Germline-derived CDR1 and CDR2 are GTSNPN and SVGIG (reference sequence). This CDR3 has 13 residues. The CDR3: CAWSRREGEKLFF. The CDR3 region has the DNA TGTGCCTGGAGTCGGAGGGAAGGCGAAAAACTGTTTTTT.

This chain links TRBV7-9 with TRBJ1-1; D uncertain. Trimming took off 3 bases at V and 4 bases at J, with 12 bases between the two ends. Per germline, CDR1 SEHNR and CDR2 FQNEAQ (reference sequence). This CDR3 comprises 14 residues. CDR3 loop: CASSFYPAGTEAFF. In DNA, the CDR3 is TGTGCCAGCAGCTTTTACCCGGCGGGCACTGAAGCTTTCTTT.

The CDR3 protein is CASSRGPFENYGYTF. The CDR3 DNA sequence: TGTGCCAGTAGTAGGGGGCCTTTCGAGAACTATGGCTACACCTTC. The chain has TRBV19 and TRBJ1-2; D is possibly TRBD1 (6 bases). V was cut by 4 bases and J by 2 bases, with 14 bases left in between. Per the germline V gene, CDR1 is LNHDA and CDR2 is SQIVND (reference sequence). This CDR3 contains 15 residues.

The chain joins TRBV10-3 to TRBJ1-2; 8 nucleotides line up with TRBD1. Germline V CDR1 and CDR2: ENHRY, SYGVKD. The V segment lost 7 bases and the J segment 3 bases; nucleotides outside the gene matches: 10. The CDR3 is 15 amino acids. CDR3 in DNA: TGTGCCATCAAACCTACTGGACAGGGCGACTATGGCTACACCTTC. This gives the protein CAIKPTGQGDYGYTF.

The chain combines TRBV30 with TRBJ2-1; 8 bases match TRBD2. The trim removed 4 bases at V and 7 bases at J, leaving 9 bases unmatched. There are 14 residues in the CDR3. CDR1 is GTSNPN, CDR2 SVGIG, per germline (reference sequence). In DNA form, the CDR3 reads TGTGCCTGGATCGCAGCGGGGGCCCTAAATGAGCAGTTCTTC. Residues: CAWIAAGALNEQFF.

V is TRBV14 and J is TRBJ1-6; 7 nucleotides line up with TRBD1. The CDR3 length is 16 residues. The V gene end was trimmed by 4 bases and the J gene end by 10 bases; junction bases not matched to a gene: 13. Germline assignment: CDR1 SGHDN and CDR2 FVKESK. The CDR3 region is CASSPPGTVRTSPLHF. In DNA, the CDR3 is TGTGCCAGCAGCCCCCCTGGGACAGTCAGGACGTCACCCCTCCACTTT.

The rearrangement uses TRBV19 and TRBJ1-1; perhaps TRBD1 as D (5 bases). V lost 7 bases and J lost 7, with 16 bases in between. CDR1 is LNHDA and CDR2 is SQIVND in the germline V gene (reference sequence). The CDR3 spans 13 residues. The CDR3: CASTSRQGSEAFF. Written as DNA, the CDR3 is TGTGCCAGTACCTCCCGTCAGGGAAGTGAAGCTTTCTTT.

This clone has at least ten counts. The chain couples TRBV18 to TRBJ1-2; 10 nucleotides line up with TRBD1. The V gene's germline CDR1 is KGHSH and CDR2 LQKENI. The CDR3 totals 18 residues. The trim removed 3 bases at V and 0 bases at J, leaving 10 bases unmatched. The CDR3: CASSPTGDRGAPNYGYTF. As DNA, the CDR3 is TGTGCCAGCTCACCTACGGGGGACAGGGGTGCTCCTAACTATGGCTACACCTTC.

The chain couples TRBV7-9 to TRBJ2-7; 12 nucleotides match TRBD2. CDR1 and CDR2 from the germline V gene are SEHNR and FQNEAQ (reference sequence). Losses at the gene ends were 1 base for V and 4 bases for J; bases not matched to a gene: 11. The CDR3 length is 18 residues. The CDR3 nucleotides are TGTGCCAGCAGCTTAGGGGGGTGGACTAGCGGGGCAAATTACGAGCAGTACTTC. It yields the protein CASSLGGWTSGANYEQYF.

This clone was observed a single time. The chain joins TRBV4-1 to TRBJ2-7; D is perhaps TRBD1 (6 bases). Germline-derived CDR1 and CDR2 are MGHRA and YSYEKL. V was cut by 0 bases and J by 2 bases, with 11 bases left in between. The CDR3 covers 15 residues. The CDR3 reads CASSQEFRGPYEQYV. The CDR3 DNA reads as TGCGCCAGCAGCCAAGAATTCAGGGGACCCTACGAGCAGTACGTC.